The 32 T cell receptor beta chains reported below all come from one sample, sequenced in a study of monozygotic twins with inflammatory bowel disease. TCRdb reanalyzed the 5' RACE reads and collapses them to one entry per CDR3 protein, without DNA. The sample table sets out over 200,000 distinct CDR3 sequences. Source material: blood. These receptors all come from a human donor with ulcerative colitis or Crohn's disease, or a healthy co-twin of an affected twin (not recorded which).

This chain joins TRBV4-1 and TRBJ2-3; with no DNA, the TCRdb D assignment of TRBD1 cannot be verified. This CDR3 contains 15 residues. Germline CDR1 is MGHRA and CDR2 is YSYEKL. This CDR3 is CASSPQGARTDTQYF.

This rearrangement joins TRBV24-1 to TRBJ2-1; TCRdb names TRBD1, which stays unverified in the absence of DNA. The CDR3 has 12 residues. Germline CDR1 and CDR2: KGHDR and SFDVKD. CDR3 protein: CATSDLLGGQFF.

CDR3 loop: CASSSTAYEQYF. V is TRBV7-9 and J is TRBJ2-7; TCRdb outputs TRBD1, but without DNA this stays unchecked. Germline assignment: CDR1 SEHNR and CDR2 FQNEAQ (reference sequence). The CDR3 totals 12 residues.

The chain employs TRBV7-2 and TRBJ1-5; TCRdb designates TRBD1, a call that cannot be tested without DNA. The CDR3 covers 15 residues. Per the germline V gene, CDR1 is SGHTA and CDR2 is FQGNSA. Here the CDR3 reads CASRDRAGSNQPQHF.

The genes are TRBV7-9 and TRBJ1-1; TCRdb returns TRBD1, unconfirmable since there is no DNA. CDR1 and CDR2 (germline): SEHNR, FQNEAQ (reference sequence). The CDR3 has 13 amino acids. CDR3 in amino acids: CASFGGGRTEAFF.

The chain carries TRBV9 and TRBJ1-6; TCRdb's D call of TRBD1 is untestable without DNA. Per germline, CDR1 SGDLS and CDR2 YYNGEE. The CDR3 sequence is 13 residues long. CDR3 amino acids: CASSVARDSPLHF.

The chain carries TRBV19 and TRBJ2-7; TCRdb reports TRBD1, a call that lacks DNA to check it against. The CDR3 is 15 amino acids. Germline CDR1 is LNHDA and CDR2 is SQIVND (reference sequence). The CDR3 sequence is CASSIEALSVYEQYF.

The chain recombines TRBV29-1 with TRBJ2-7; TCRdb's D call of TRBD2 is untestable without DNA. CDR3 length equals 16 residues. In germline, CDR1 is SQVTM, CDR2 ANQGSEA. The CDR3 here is CSVEEPSDKLSYEQYF.

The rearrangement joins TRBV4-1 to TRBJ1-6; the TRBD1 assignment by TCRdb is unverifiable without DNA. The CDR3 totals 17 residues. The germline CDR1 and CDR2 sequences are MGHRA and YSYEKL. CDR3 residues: CASSQDGTGSYNSPLHF.

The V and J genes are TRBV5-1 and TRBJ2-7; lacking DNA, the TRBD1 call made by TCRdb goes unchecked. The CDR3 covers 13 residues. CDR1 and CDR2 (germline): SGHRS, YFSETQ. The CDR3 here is CASSLDTGHEQYF.

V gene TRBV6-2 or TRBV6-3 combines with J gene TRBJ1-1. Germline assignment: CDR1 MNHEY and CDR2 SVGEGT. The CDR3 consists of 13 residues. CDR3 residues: CASSSDIGRSAFF.

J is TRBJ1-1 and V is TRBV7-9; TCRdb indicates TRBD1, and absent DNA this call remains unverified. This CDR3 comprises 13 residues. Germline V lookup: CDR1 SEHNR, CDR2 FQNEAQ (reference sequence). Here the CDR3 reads CASSPITGAEAFF.

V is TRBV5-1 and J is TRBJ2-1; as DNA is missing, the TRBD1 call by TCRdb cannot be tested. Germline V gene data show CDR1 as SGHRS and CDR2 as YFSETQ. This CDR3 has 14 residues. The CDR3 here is CASSLEGARDEQFF.

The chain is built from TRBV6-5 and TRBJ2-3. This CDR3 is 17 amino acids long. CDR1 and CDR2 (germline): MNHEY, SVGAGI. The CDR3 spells CASSSHTSLDRTDTQYF.

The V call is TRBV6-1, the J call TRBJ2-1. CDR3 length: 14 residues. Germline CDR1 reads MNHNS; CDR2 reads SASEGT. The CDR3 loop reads CASSDPDLANEQFF.

The CDR3 is CSARGSNGNQPQHF. The chain couples TRBV20-1 to TRBJ1-5. The CDR3 runs to 14 residues. Germline V gene data show CDR1 as DFQATT and CDR2 as SNEGSKA (reference sequence).

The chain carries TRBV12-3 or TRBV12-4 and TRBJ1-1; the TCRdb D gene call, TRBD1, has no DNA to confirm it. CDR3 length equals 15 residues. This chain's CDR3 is CASSSRGDRHTEAFF.

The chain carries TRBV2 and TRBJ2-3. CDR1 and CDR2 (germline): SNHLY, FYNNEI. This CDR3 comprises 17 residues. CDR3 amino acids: CASSPILDSTSADTQYF.

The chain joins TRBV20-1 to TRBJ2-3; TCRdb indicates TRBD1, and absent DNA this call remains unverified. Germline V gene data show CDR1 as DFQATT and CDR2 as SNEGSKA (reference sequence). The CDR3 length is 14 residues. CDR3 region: CSASTGVNTDTQYF.

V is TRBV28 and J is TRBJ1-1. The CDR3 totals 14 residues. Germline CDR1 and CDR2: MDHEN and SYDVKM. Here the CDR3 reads CASSPAGRNPEAFF.

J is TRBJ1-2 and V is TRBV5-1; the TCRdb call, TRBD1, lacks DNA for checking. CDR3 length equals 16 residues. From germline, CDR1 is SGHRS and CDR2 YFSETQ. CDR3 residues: CASSSQLQGVNYGYTF.

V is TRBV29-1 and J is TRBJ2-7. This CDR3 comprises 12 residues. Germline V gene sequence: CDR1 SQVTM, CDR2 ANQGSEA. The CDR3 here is CSVVTNSYEQYF.

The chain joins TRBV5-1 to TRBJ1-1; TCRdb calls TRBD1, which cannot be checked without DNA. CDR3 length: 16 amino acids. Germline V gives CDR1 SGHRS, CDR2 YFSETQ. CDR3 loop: CASSPGPIWGNTEAFF.

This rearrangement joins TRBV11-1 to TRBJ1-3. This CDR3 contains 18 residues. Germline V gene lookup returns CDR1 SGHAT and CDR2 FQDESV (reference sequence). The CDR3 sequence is CATPFYPADGSSGNTIYF.

CDR3 residues: CASSLRGDYEQYF. The chain uses TRBV5-4 and TRBJ2-7; TCRdb returns TRBD1, unconfirmable since there is no DNA. The germline V gene has CDR1 SGHNT and CDR2 YYREEE (reference sequence). The CDR3 is made up of 13 amino acids. The full variable domain, its missing parts supplied by reference TRBV5-4 and TRBJ2-7, is ETGVTQSPTHLIKTRGQQVTLRCSSQSGHNTVSWYQQALGQGPQFIFQYYREEENGRGNFPPRFSGLQFPNYSSELNVNALELDDSALYLCASSLRGDYEQYFGPGTRLTVT.

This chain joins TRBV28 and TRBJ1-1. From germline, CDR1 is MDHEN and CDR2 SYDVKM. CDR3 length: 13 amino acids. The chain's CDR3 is CASSRRPNTEAFF. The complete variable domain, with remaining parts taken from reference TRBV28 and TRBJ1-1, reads DVKVTQSSRYLVKRTGEKVFLECVQDMDHENMFWYRQDPGLGLRLIYFSYDVKMKEKGDIPEGYSVSREKKERFSLILESASTNQTSMYLCASSRRPNTEAFFGQGTRLTVV.

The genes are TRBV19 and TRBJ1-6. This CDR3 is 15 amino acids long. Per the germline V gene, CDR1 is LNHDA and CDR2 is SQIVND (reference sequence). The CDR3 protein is CASSIGQEYYSPLHF.

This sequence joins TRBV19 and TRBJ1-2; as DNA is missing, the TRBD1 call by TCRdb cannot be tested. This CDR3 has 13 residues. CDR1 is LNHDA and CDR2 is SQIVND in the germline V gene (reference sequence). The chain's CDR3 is CAWRQGAVSGYTF. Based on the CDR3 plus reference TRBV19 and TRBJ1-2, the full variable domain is DGGITQSPKYLFRKEGQNVTLSCEQNLNHDAMYWYRQDPGQGLRLIYYSQIVNDFQKGDIAEGYSVSREKKESFPLTVTSAQKNPTAFYLCAWRQGAVSGYTFGSGTRLTVV.

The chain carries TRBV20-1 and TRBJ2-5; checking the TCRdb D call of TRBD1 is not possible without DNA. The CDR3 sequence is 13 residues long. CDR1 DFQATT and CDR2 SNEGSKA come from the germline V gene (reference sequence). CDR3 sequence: CSAPTGERETQYF.

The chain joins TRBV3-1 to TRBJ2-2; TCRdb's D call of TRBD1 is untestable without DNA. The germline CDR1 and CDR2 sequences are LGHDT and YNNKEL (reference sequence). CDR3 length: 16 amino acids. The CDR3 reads CASSRGGGHFTGELFF.

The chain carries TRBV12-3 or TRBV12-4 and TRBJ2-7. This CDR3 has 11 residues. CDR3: CASSLQYEQYF.

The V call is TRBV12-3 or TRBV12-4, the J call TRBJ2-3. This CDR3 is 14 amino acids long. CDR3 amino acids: CASSLLVRTDTQYF.